This paragraph reports one T cell receptor beta chain. The antigen remains undetermined. These data originate in a study of T cell responses to AZD1222 COVID-19 vaccine. Study outcomes and limitations: Just a handful of AZD1222 recipients were seropositive at baseline. Females outnumbered males among donors, who were mostly white British; clonal diversity was possibly underestimated.

Clones were read by immunoSEQ multiplex PCR, and TCRdb kept only the in-frame ones, dropping some. The sample comprises some 47,000 clones, over 80% of which are singletons, and around 52% rests with the top ten. Germline CDR1 and CDR2: LNHDA and SQIVND (reference sequence). The ends lost 5 bases at V and 8 bases at J; junction bases unmatched: 5. The CDR3 runs to 12 residues. Source: peripheral blood, taken on day 0 of AZD1222 vaccination. The chain links TRBV19 to TRBJ1-2, with 7 bases lining up with TRBD1. The source is an adult in good health. CDR3 residues: CASSVNRGGYTF. The CDR3 DNA follows: TGTGCCAGTAGTGTCAACAGGGGAGGCTACACCTTC.